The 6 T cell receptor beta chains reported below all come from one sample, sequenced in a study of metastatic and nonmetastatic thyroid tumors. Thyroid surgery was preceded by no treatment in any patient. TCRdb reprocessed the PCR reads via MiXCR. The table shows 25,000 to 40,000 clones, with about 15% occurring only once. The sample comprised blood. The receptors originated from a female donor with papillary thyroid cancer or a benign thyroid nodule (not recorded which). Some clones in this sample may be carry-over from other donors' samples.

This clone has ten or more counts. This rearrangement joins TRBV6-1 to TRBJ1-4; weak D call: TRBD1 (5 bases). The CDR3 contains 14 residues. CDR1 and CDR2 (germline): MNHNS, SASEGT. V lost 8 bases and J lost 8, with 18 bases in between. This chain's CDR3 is CASQFGRRGEKLFF. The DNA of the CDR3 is TGTGCCAGCCAGTTCGGCCGGAGGGGAGAAAAACTGTTTTTT.

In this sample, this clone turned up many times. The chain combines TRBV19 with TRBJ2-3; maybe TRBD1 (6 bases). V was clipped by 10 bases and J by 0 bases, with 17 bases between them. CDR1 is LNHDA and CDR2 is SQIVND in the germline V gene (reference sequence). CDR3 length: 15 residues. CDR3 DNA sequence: TGTGCCACAGGGGCGGCGACCGCTAGCACAGATACGCAGTATTTT. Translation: CATGAATASTDTQYF.

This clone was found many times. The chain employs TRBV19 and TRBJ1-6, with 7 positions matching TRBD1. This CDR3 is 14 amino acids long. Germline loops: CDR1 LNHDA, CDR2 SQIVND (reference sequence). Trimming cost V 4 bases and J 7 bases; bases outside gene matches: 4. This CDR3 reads CASSTGTENSPLHF. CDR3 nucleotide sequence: TGTGCCAGTAGTACGGGGACAGAGAATTCACCCCTCCACTTT.

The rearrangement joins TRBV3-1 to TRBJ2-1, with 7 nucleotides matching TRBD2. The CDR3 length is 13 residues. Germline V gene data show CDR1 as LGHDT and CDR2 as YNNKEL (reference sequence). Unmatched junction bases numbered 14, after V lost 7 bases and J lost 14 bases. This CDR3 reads CASTPTQSGRKFF. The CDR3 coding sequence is TGTGCCAGCACCCCAACCCAGTCCGGGAGGAAGTTCTTC.

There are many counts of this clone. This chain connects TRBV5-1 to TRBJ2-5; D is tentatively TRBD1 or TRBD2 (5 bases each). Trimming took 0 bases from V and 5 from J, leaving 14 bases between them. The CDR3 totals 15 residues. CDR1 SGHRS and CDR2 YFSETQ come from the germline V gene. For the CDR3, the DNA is TGCGCCAGCAGCTTGGCCGTGGGGGATTCGGAGACCCAGTACTTC. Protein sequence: CASSLAVGDSETQYF.

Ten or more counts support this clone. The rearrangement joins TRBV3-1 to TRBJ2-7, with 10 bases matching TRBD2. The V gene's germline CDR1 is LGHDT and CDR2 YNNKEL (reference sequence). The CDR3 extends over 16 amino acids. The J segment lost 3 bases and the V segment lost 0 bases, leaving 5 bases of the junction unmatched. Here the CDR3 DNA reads TGTGCCAGCAGCCAAGATAGGCTAGCGGGAGTCTACGAGCAGTACTTC. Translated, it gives CASSQDRLAGVYEQYF.